A selection of T cell receptor beta chains follows, all from one sample in a study of blood T cell repertoires in COVID-19. Sequenced by immunoSEQ multiplex PCR; TCRdb stores in-frame clones only, minus some. The sample holds some 65,000 clones; roughly 74% are singletons and the top ten take approximately 30%. Source material: peripheral blood. The origin of the receptors is a woman aged 80 or over with acute or convalescent COVID-19. Both conserved end residues are part of each CDR3. A D gene is named only where the DNA matches it firmly. The size of a clone is reported for some rows only, either as once, few or many, or as a class for expanded clones.

CSVEDETKSSYNEQFF	TGCAGCGTTGAAGACGAAACTAAGAGCTCCTACAATGAGCAGTTCTTC	TRBV29-1	TRBJ2-1	16	-	-
CASSKRPTGSMNTEAFF	TGTGCCAGCAGCAAAAGGCCGACAGGGAGCATGAACACTGAAGCTTTCTTT	TRBV21-1	TRBJ1-1	17	few	-
CASSPLGTGSSPLHF	TGTGCCAGCAGTCCTCTCGGGACAGGGAGTTCACCCCTCCACTTT	TRBV27	TRBJ1-6	15	-	TRBD1
CASSQSLAAYEQYF	TGCGCCAGCAGCCAGTCTTTAGCGGCCTACGAGCAGTACTTC	TRBV4-3	TRBJ2-7	14	few	-
CASSLPGTYYNEQFF	TGTGCCAGCAGTTTACCCGGGACATACTACAATGAGCAGTTCTTC	TRBV27	TRBJ2-1	15	-	-
CASSSNRLKAEAFF	TGTGCCAGCAGTTCCAACAGGTTGAAGGCTGAAGCTTTCTTT	TRBV6-2/TRBV6-3	TRBJ1-1	14	-	-
CASSQGLAADTQYF	TGTGCCAGCAGCCAAGGACTAGCTGCAGATACGCAGTATTTT	TRBV3-1/TRBV3-2	TRBJ2-3	14	-	TRBD2
CASSVTRGTNEKLFF	TGTGCCAGCAGCGTGACACGGGGAACTAATGAAAAACTGTTTTTT	TRBV7-2	TRBJ1-4	15	few	-
CASSQDLGASEAFF	TGCGCCAGCAGCCAAGATCTGGGGGCCTCTGAAGCTTTCTTT	TRBV4-1	TRBJ1-1	14	-	-
CASSLGTSGGELFF	TGTGCCAGCAGCTTAGGGACTAGCGGGGGGGAGCTGTTTTTT	TRBV11-2	TRBJ2-2	14	-	TRBD2
CASRRERGTPEQFF	TGTGCCAGCAGGAGGGAGCGGGGGACCCCGGAGCAGTTCTTC	TRBV2	TRBJ2-1	14	-	TRBD2
CASSWTGSGEKLFF	TGTGCCAGCAGTTGGACAGGGTCAGGAGAAAAACTGTTTTTT	TRBV5-5	TRBJ1-4	14	-	TRBD1
CASSLNRYNEQFF	TGTGCCAGCAGCTTAAACAGATACAATGAGCAGTTCTTC	TRBV11-3	TRBJ2-1	13	-	-
CASIKGQGNSPLHF	TGTGCCAGTATTAAGGGACAAGGGAATTCACCCCTCCACTTT	TRBV19	TRBJ1-6	14	few	-
CATSRDISGNEQFF	TGTGCCACCAGCAGAGATATTTCAGGCAATGAGCAGTTCTTC	TRBV15	TRBJ2-1	14	-	-
CAWSPRSGELFF	TGTGCCTGGAGTCCCCGTTCCGGGGAGCTGTTTTTT	TRBV30	TRBJ2-2	12	-	-
CASSYASGNIYEQYF	TGTGCCAGCAGTTACGCTAGCGGGAATATCTACGAGCAGTACTTC	TRBV6-2/TRBV6-3	TRBJ2-7	15	many	TRBD2
CASSILTGPYQPQHF	TGTGCCAGCAGCATCCTGACAGGGCCCTATCAGCCCCAGCATTTT	TRBV5-5	TRBJ1-5	15	-	TRBD1
CASSLGTRGWGEQFF	TGTGCCAGCAGCTTAGGAACTAGGGGGTGGGGTGAGCAGTTCTTC	TRBV7-9	TRBJ2-1	15	few	-
CAWRGASGRYYPGDEQFF	TGTGCCTGGAGAGGAGCTAGCGGGAGGTACTACCCCGGGGATGAGCAGTTCTTC	TRBV30	TRBJ2-1	18	-	TRBD2
CASSSLRPGLALEQYF	TGTGCCAGCAGCTCGCTTCGACCGGGACTAGCTCTCGAGCAGTACTTC	TRBV7-2	TRBJ2-7	16	once	TRBD2
CASSLDLDRGLSTGELFF	TGCGCCAGCAGCTTGGATCTCGACAGGGGGCTTAGCACCGGGGAGCTGTTTTTT	TRBV5-1	TRBJ2-2	18	-	TRBD1
CASSDQGQSNSPLHF	TGCGCCAGCAGTGACCAGGGACAGAGTAATTCACCCCTCCACTTT	TRBV10-2	TRBJ1-6	15	once	TRBD1